A single sample gave rise to the 30 T cell receptor beta chains below, sequenced in a study of OX40 agonist ivuxolimab in advanced cancers. Produced via immunoSEQ multiplex PCR; TCRdb's table is partial and in-frame only. Here the sample spans 85,000 or so clones, about 86% being singletons. The sequencing used CD4+ or CD8+ T cells sorted from blood, collected in a trial of the OX40 agonist ivuxolimab. These receptors all stem from an adult with an advanced solid tumor such as melanoma, head and neck, liver or kidney cancer.

In its sample, this clone was seen a few times. The chain couples TRBV6-1 to TRBJ1-2; D is perhaps TRBD1 (5 bases). The CDR3 runs to 12 residues. Per germline, CDR1 MNHNS and CDR2 SASEGT. V dropped 2 bases and J dropped 7 bases, with 8 bases sitting between them. The CDR3 DNA sequence: TGTGCCAGCAGTGAAACCCAGGGTGGCTACACCTTC. Amino acid sequence: CASSETQGGYTF.

The V and J genes are TRBV10-2 and TRBJ1-1; D might be TRBD1 (5 bases). CDR3 size: 14 residues. The germline V and J ends were trimmed by 6 bases and 1 base, with 12 bases remaining between them. Per germline, CDR1 WSHSY and CDR2 SAAADI. In DNA form, the CDR3 reads TGCGCCAGCAGGTCGGGACCGGGGAACACTGAAGCTTTCTTT. Translating gives CASRSGPGNTEAFF.

The gene calls are TRBV19 and TRBJ1-1, with TRBD1 matching over 9 bases. Trimming cost V 3 bases and J 4 bases; bases outside gene matches: 0. Germline-derived CDR1 and CDR2 are LNHDA and SQIVND (reference sequence). The CDR3 is 13 amino acids. The CDR3 DNA follows: TGTGCCAGTAGTATGACAGGGGGCACTGAAGCTTTCTTT. Amino acids: CASSMTGGTEAFF.

This clone appeared a single time. V gene TRBV18 combines with J gene TRBJ1-4; D gene ambiguous. CDR1 and CDR2 (germline): KGHSH, LQKENI. V gave up 3 bases and J gave up 8 bases, with 16 bases separating them. This CDR3 has 15 residues. The CDR3 DNA follows: TGTGCCAGCTCACCCGCGACCGAGGGCAGCGAAAAACTGTTTTTT. Its translation is CASSPATEGSEKLFF. The full variable domain, completed using reference TRBV18 and TRBJ1-4, is NAGVMQNPRHLVRRRGQEARLRCSPMKGHSHVYWYRQLPEEGLKFMVYLQKENIIDESGMPKERFSAEFPKEGPSILRIQQVVRGDSAAYFCASSPATEGSEKLFFGSGTQLSVL.

This clone was recorded a few times. The chain uses TRBV5-1 and TRBJ2-1, with 8 bases identical to TRBD2. Per the germline V gene, CDR1 is SGHRS and CDR2 is YFSETQ. Trimming took 0 bases from V and 4 from J; bases not matched to a gene: 9. This CDR3 region has 17 residues. CDR3 nucleotide sequence: TGCGCCAGCAGCTTGGATCTGGGCGGGGGGCTTTACAATGAGCAGTTCTTC. It encodes CASSLDLGGGLYNEQFF.

V is TRBV28 and J is TRBJ2-1, with TRBD1 as a possible D gene (6 bases). The CDR3 consists of 15 residues. Germline V gene data show CDR1 as MDHEN and CDR2 as SYDVKM. V lost 5 bases, J lost 10 bases, and 21 bases lay in between. The CDR3 coding sequence is TGTGCCAGCAGTCCCCGGGACACCCTAAAGAGAGAGCAGTTCTTC. This encodes CASSPRDTLKREQFF.

The chain employs TRBV7-2 and TRBJ1-2, with a weak D call TRBD1 (6 bases). This CDR3 has 14 residues. The germline gives CDR1 SGHTA, CDR2 FQGNSA. Deletions cut 4 bases from V and 3 bases from J, with 12 bases between. The CDR3 loop is CASSSPTGHYGYTF. CDR3 bases: TGTGCCAGCAGCTCGCCGACAGGCCACTATGGCTACACCTTC.

This sequence joins TRBV28 and TRBJ1-5; D is ambiguous. Germline V gene data show CDR1 as MDHEN and CDR2 as SYDVKM. V was cut by 4 bases and J by 5 bases, with 9 bases left in between. The length of the CDR3 is 13 residues. CDR3 sequence reads: CASSYSADQPQHF. CDR3 coding DNA: TGTGCCAGCAGTTATAGCGCCGATCAGCCCCAGCATTTT.

This clone was seen once. The CDR3 nucleotides read TGTGCCAGCAGCCAGGGACGAGCTAACTATGGCTACACCTTC. It is translated as CASSQGRANYGYTF. The J gene is TRBJ1-2, the V gene TRBV6-5; D possibly corresponds to TRBD1 (5 bases). The germline V gene has CDR1 MNHEY and CDR2 SVGAGI. Trimming took 6 bases from V and 0 from J, leaving 11 bases between them. CDR3 length equals 14 residues.

The CDR3: CASSLAGTGGSQETQYF. The CDR3 DNA reads TGTGCCAGCAGCTTAGCGGGGACAGGGGGAAGCCAAGAGACCCAGTACTTC. The rearrangement uses TRBV7-9 and TRBJ2-5, with 11 bases matching TRBD1. This CDR3 has 17 residues. Germline CDR1 SEHNR, CDR2 FQNEAQ (reference sequence). V gave up 0 bases and J gave up 1 base; unmatched junction bases: 4.

This clone was seen a single time. The genes are TRBV4-1 and TRBJ2-1; tentatively, D is TRBD1 or TRBD2 (5 bases each). Germline lookup yields CDR1 MGHRA and CDR2 YSYEKL. V lost 5 bases and J 7 bases, leaving 12 bases between the germline ends. This CDR3 has 13 residues. The chain's CDR3 is CASSFRDGNEQFF. CDR3 bases: TGCGCCAGCAGCTTCCGGGACGGGAATGAGCAGTTCTTC.

CDR3 nucleotides: TGCGCCAGCAGCCAAGAGGGAAGGGCCGGCAATCAGCCCCAGCATTTT. It codes for CASSQEGRAGNQPQHF. The rearrangement links TRBV4-1 to TRBJ1-5; D not resolved. The V gene's germline CDR1 is MGHRA and CDR2 YSYEKL. The CDR3 runs to 16 residues. Deletions cut 0 bases from V and 2 bases from J, with 11 bases between.

The chain links TRBV10-3 to TRBJ2-5; weak D call: TRBD1 (7 bases). Trimming shortened V by 6 bases and J by 2 bases, and 10 bases separated the two germline ends. There are 13 residues in the CDR3. Germline V lookup: CDR1 ENHRY, CDR2 SYGVKD. The CDR3 DNA is TGTGCCATCAGGGGGGGACAGCAAGAGACCCAGTACTTC. Translation: CAIRGGQQETQYF.

In this sample, this clone turned up once. V gene TRBV5-1 combines with J gene TRBJ1-1; D is ambiguous. Germline-derived CDR1 and CDR2 are SGHRS and YFSETQ. CDR3 length: 14 amino acids. Trimming removed 4 bases from V and 0 bases from J, with 10 bases in between. The CDR3, as DNA: TGCGCCAGCAGCGAGATGAGTGTGAACACTGAAGCTTTCTTT. It yields the protein CASSEMSVNTEAFF.

This CDR3 is CASSYRKTYEQYF. The CDR3 DNA reads TGTGCCAGCAGTTACAGGAAAACCTACGAGCAGTACTTC. This chain connects TRBV6-5 to TRBJ2-7; D gene unclear. Germline values: CDR1 MNHEY, CDR2 SVGAGI. V lost 2 bases, J lost 2 bases, and 7 bases lay in between. CDR3 length: 13 amino acids.

CDR3 sequence: CASSDGWETQYF. The CDR3 nucleotides are TGTGCCAGCTCTGACGGGTGGGAGACCCAGTACTTC. The chain joins TRBV5-6 to TRBJ2-5; D not resolved. Per germline, CDR1 SGHDT and CDR2 YYEEEE. Trimming pared 7 bases from V and 5 bases from J, leaving 12 bases between. The CDR3 is 12 residues long.

The rearrangement joins TRBV10-3 to TRBJ2-2; TRBD2 matches 8 bases. Losses at the gene ends were 5 bases for V and 1 base for J; bases not matched to a gene: 3. Germline CDR1 and CDR2: ENHRY and SYGVKD. The CDR3 is 15 residues long. DNA of the CDR3: TGTGCCATCAGTCTAACTAGCGGGAACACCGGGGAGCTGTTTTTT. This encodes CAISLTSGNTGELFF.

V and J are TRBV6-6 and TRBJ1-6; D is unclear. The CDR3 has 12 residues. V was clipped by 8 bases and J by 7 bases, with 9 bases between them. Germline CDR1 and CDR2: MNHNY and SVGAGI (reference sequence). The CDR3 DNA reads as TGTGCCAGCGGACGGGAAAATTCACCCCTCCACTTT. It is translated as CASGRENSPLHF.

J is TRBJ1-1 and V is TRBV30, with TRBD1 matching over 7 bases. Germline V lookup: CDR1 GTSNPN, CDR2 SVGIG (reference sequence). This CDR3 contains 15 residues. V trimming: 2 bases; J trimming: 3 bases; junction bases outside the gene matches: 9. This CDR3 reads CAWSYPPGGDTEAFF. Here the CDR3 DNA reads TGTGCCTGGAGTTATCCCCCAGGGGGGGACACTGAAGCTTTCTTT.

This rearrangement joins TRBV28 to TRBJ2-3; the match to TRBD2 covers 7 bases. Germline lookup yields CDR1 MDHEN and CDR2 SYDVKM. The CDR3 runs 16 residues. Trimming cost V 5 bases and J 10 bases; bases outside gene matches: 18. The CDR3 loop is CASSTIRRDYGGPQYF. DNA for the CDR3: TGTGCCAGCAGTACCATCAGACGGGACTATGGAGGGCCGCAGTATTTT.

V gene TRBV4-2 combines with J gene TRBJ2-2; 10 positions match TRBD1. Per germline, CDR1 LGHNA and CDR2 YNFKEQ. The CDR3 runs 17 residues. V lost 5 bases and J lost 3; bases outside the gene matches: 9. CDR3 in DNA: TGTGCCAGCAGCTCGAGCCGAGGACAGGGGGACACCGGGGAGCTGTTTTTT. Amino acids: CASSSSRGQGDTGELFF.

This chain's CDR3 is CASVDRGPYNEQFF. The CDR3 DNA is TGTGCCAGCGTCGACAGGGGCCCCTACAATGAGCAGTTCTTC. V usage is TRBV19 and J usage is TRBJ2-1; 8 bases map to TRBD1. V gave up 9 bases and J gave up 2 bases; unmatched junction bases: 6. This CDR3 comprises 14 residues. Germline V gives CDR1 LNHDA, CDR2 SQIVND (reference sequence).

This clone turned up a few times. The V and J genes are TRBV10-2 and TRBJ1-3; 11 nucleotides align to TRBD1. CDR3 length equals 16 residues. Germline CDR1 WSHSY, CDR2 SAAADI. The trim removed 3 bases at V and 5 bases at J, leaving 6 bases unmatched. The CDR3 DNA sequence: TGCGCCAGCAGTGACTGGACAGGGGGCAACCGAAACACCATATATTTT. Translated: CASSDWTGGNRNTIYF.

V is TRBV28 and J is TRBJ2-3; D gene ambiguous. There are 14 residues in the CDR3. Germline V gives CDR1 MDHEN, CDR2 SYDVKM. Trimming took 1 base from V and 7 from J, leaving 12 bases between them. CDR3 DNA sequence: TGTGCCAGCAGTTTATTACAGACCACGAATACGCAGTATTTT. Translation: CASSLLQTTNTQYF.

The chain carries TRBV2 and TRBJ1-5; maybe TRBD1 (5 bases). V lost 4 bases and J 4 bases, leaving 14 bases between the germline ends. The CDR3 consists of 15 residues. Germline V gives CDR1 SNHLY, CDR2 FYNNEI. The CDR3 loop reads CASSGGWGPNQPQHF. The CDR3 nucleotides read TGTGCCAGCAGTGGGGGTTGGGGCCCTAATCAGCCCCAGCATTTT. Based on the CDR3 plus reference TRBV2 and TRBJ1-5, the full variable domain is EPEVTQTPSHQVTQMGQEVILRCVPISNHLYFYWYRQILGQKVEFLVSFYNNEISEKSEIFDDQFSVERPDGSNFTLKIRSTKLEDSAMYFCASSGGWGPNQPQHFGDGTRLSIL.

The chain uses TRBV19 and TRBJ1-1; D unresolved. The CDR3 sequence is 18 residues long. Germline V lookup: CDR1 LNHDA, CDR2 SQIVND (reference sequence). Trimming took off 4 bases at V and 0 bases at J, with 21 bases between the two ends. As DNA, the CDR3 is TGTGCCAGTAGTACTCGCTATGGTACCTACAACATGAACACTGAAGCTTTCTTT. Amino acids: CASSTRYGTYNMNTEAFF.

This chain joins TRBV19 and TRBJ2-5; D is unresolved. Per the germline V gene, CDR1 is LNHDA and CDR2 is SQIVND (reference sequence). V gave up 5 bases and J gave up 5 bases, with 12 bases separating them. The CDR3 is made up of 13 amino acids. The CDR3 protein is CASSPRVRETQYF. The CDR3 DNA reads TGTGCCAGTAGTCCTCGAGTCCGGGAGACCCAGTACTTC.

This clone was counted once. V is TRBV18 and J is TRBJ2-1, with no clear D. CDR1 and CDR2 (germline): KGHSH, LQKENI. This CDR3 region has 16 residues. V lost 5 bases and J lost 2, with 16 bases in between. The CDR3 region is CASSAPSGSAYNEQFF. In DNA, the CDR3 is TGTGCCAGCTCAGCCCCATCCGGGTCAGCCTACAATGAGCAGTTCTTC.

The chain employs TRBV19 and TRBJ2-3; D is ambiguous. The CDR3 is 14 amino acids. Trimming shortened V by 2 bases and J by 2 bases, and 8 bases separated the two germline ends. Germline assignment: CDR1 LNHDA and CDR2 SQIVND (reference sequence). The CDR3 sequence: CASSIMTDTDTQYF. The CDR3 DNA follows: TGTGCCAGTAGTATAATGACTGACACAGATACGCAGTATTTT. The variable domain in full, with the rest retrieved from reference TRBV19 and TRBJ2-3, is DGGITQSPKYLFRKEGQNVTLSCEQNLNHDAMYWYRQDPGQGLRLIYYSQIVNDFQKGDIAEGYSVSREKKESFPLTVTSAQKNPTAFYLCASSIMTDTDTQYFGPGTRLTVL.

This clone was picked up a small number of times. This chain joins TRBV14 and TRBJ1-1, with D unclear. The CDR3 contains 13 residues. Germline CDR1 and CDR2: SGHDN and FVKESK. Deletions cut 2 bases from V and 1 base from J, with 5 bases between. For the CDR3, the DNA is TGTGCCAGCAGCCAATCTCAGAACACTGAAGCTTTCTTT. Translation: CASSQSQNTEAFF.